The source of this T cell receptor (beta chain) is a study of cytomegalovirus exposure and HLA in healthy donors. Study results and caveats: Analyzed later, most CMV-associated TCR beta chains appeared HLA-restricted.

The CDR3 has 14 amino acids. The ends were cut back, 7 bases at V and 0 bases at J, with 11 bases in the middle. The germline V gene encodes CDR1 MRHNA and CDR2 SNTAGT. Primers: 60 Vbeta forward and 13 Jbeta reverse. Generated by immunoSEQ multiplex PCR, the TCRdb table keeps only in-frame clones and is missing some. This table holds 75,000 to 95,000 clones, approximately 63% found once. The table lists this clone with a count of one. Its antigen is not known. This receptor was identified in a woman aged 25-40 years in good health and CMV-seronegative. The sample consisted of PBMCs. This chain joins TRBV6-4 and TRBJ2-3; a possible D gene is TRBD2 (5 bases). In DNA, the CDR3 is TGTGCCAGCAAGCAGAGCGGCAGCACAGATACGCAGTATTTT. It specifies CASKQSGSTDTQYF.